This entry describes one T cell receptor beta chain. No antigen is known for it. No base-level quality is on record; no much larger clone is a single base apart. The donors were healthy, HIV-negative adults with no recently reported acute infections or vaccinations. All donors were Caucasian adults living in Nashville, Tennessee, USA. Magnetic negative selection was used to enrich CD4+ T cells, after which naive cells were positively selected on CD45RA and the negative fraction became the memory subset. Blood was obtained by leukapheresis, after which PBMCs were separated by Ficoll-Histopaque density gradient centrifugation and cryopreserved in liquid nitrogen vapor phase. Analytical flow cytometry was used to check the purity and quantity of every magnetically sorted T cell population. Genomic DNA was isolated from every sorted fraction and measured by UV absorbance on a Nanodrop 2000c. The CDR3 has 18 amino acids, counting the end cysteine and phenylalanine. Only the CDR3 region is kept as DNA, spanning 54 bases read in frame from base 1. Taken from the germline V gene (reference sequence), the CDR1 and CDR2 loops are SGHNT and YYREEE. V and J are trimmed by 3 bases and 4 bases, and the gene matches miss 15 bases of the junction.

The source of the sample is a study of shared clonotypes between healthy human individuals (dated by TCRdb to about 2020). With regard to the full study: The cohort included three men and a couple of women between 18 and 49 years of age. Per donor, three plates each were used for CD4 naive and CD4 memory, two for CD8 naive, and one for CD8 memory. The study deeply sequenced blood TCR repertoires of roughly five healthy adults to estimate repertoire size and the extent of clonotype sharing between individuals. To increase sequencing depth and limit assay-specific biases, TCR repertoire library preparation and sequencing were carried out by different laboratories using diverse techniques. Per donor, leukapheresis produced somewhere between about 0.9 and 9.5 billion PBMCs.

What the study reported, not specific to this receptor: About 4.5% of naive CD4, 3.5% of naive CD8, about 2.5% of memory CD4, and approximately 0.4% of memory CD8 clonotypes were shared across several donors. Sampling was limited to blood, and TCR repertoires in tissue likely differ from TCR repertoires in blood. The small number of donors limited the genetic and exposure-history diversity represented. Compared with non-shared clonotypes, the clonotypes found in all four sorted-subset donors had higher generation probabilities. Larger estimated clonotype richness was generally found for naive subsets than for memory subsets. Rarefaction of sorted-subset datasets indicated incomplete sequencing despite the large sequencing depth. Pairwise subsampling led to the expectation that sequencing depth would affect the degree of clonotype sharing among donors.

TCR CDR3 regions were amplified from genomic DNA by multiplex PCR using the deep immunoSEQ assay. Genomic DNA extracted from each cell subset was distributed evenly over all wells of several immunoSEQ 96-well plates, and each plate served as one replicate. Each replicate PCR for sorted subsets received roughly 0.2 ug genomic DNA, equal to tens of thousands of T cell genomes. Purified libraries were quantified with a Qubit 3.0 fluorometer, sized on a Bioanalyzer 2100, and re-quantified with the KAPA Library Quantification kit. A separate single-read 150-cycle Illumina NextSeq 550 flow cell was used to sequence each immunoSEQ 96-well plate. The study's processing was this. Because only junctional sequences without quality scores were contained in the immunoSEQ output, filtering matching that applied to full-length reads could not be performed. To assign V/J genes and CDR3, sequences were annotated against IMGT germline references using PyIR, a Python wrapper for IgBLAST v1.9. Reads with weak V/J assignments (E-value above 1e-6), missing CDR3, stop codons, out-of-frame junctions, or ambiguous translated residues were removed. V3J clonotypes were defined by identical inferred V gene, J gene, and CDR3 amino acid sequence. To compute the percentage overlap between repertoires, the number of shared unique clonotypes was divided by the size of the smaller repertoire. Richness of each repertoire was evaluated using RTK rarefaction, the Chao1 estimator, and Recon v2.1 estimates of unobserved clonotypes. Generation probabilities for all TCRbeta clonotypes obtained by the gDNA method from a handful of donors were computed using OLGA. TCRdb holds this immuneACCESS table with in-frame rearrangements only. Some clones are missing; in checked studies, unresolved V genes explain under half, and the rest has no known cause. That table is the source of V, J and clone size, and D and trimming were worked out from the DNA. The sample table records some 1 million clones; roughly 80% of these occur just once. Jointly, the top ten make up 1.4% of the sample.

The chain couples TRBV5-4 to TRBJ2-5; 10 nucleotides in the junction match TRBD1. This receptor was taken from a young man in good health. The sample consisted of memory CD4+ T cells sorted from blood. The sample's cell subset or site label, decoded: CD45RA-negative fraction. The CDR3 here reads CASSSETGGFFIVETQYF. At the DNA level, the sequence is TGTGCCAGCAGCTCGGAGACAGGGGGCTTTTTCATCGTAGAGACCCAGTACTTC.